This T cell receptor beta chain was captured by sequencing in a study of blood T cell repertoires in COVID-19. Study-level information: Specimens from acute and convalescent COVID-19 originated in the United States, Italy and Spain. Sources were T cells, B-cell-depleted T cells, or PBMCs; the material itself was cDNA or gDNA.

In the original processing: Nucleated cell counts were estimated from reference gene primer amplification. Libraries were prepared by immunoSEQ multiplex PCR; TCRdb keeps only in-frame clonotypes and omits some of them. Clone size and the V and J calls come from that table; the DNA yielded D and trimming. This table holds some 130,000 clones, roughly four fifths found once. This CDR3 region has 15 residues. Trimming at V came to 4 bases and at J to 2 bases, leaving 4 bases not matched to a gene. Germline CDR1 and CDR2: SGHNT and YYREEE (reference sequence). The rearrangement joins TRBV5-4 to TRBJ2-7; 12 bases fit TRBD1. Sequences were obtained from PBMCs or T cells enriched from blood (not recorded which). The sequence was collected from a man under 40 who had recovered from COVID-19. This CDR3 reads CASSRGQGATYEQYV. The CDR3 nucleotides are TGTGCCAGCAGCCGGGGACAGGGGGCAACCTACGAGCAGTACGTC.